The sequence of this T cell receptor beta chain was determined in a study of T cell responses to AZD1222 COVID-19 vaccine. Germline CDR1 and CDR2: MNHEY and SVGAGI. The V end lost 8 bases, the J end lost 7 bases, and 17 bases lay between the germline ends. CDR3 length: 13 residues. Libraries were prepared by immunoSEQ multiplex PCR; TCRdb keeps only in-frame clonotypes and omits some of them. The data contain approximately 84,000 clones, 80% to 90% of them singletons. Sample: peripheral blood, taken on day 0 of AZD1222 vaccination. This chain uses TRBV6-5 with TRBJ1-2; a possible D gene is TRBD1 (5 bases). This receptor was identified in an adult in good health. CDR3 in DNA: TGTGCCAGCCTGGACAAAAACCGCTTTGGCTACACCTTC. Protein: CASLDKNRFGYTF.